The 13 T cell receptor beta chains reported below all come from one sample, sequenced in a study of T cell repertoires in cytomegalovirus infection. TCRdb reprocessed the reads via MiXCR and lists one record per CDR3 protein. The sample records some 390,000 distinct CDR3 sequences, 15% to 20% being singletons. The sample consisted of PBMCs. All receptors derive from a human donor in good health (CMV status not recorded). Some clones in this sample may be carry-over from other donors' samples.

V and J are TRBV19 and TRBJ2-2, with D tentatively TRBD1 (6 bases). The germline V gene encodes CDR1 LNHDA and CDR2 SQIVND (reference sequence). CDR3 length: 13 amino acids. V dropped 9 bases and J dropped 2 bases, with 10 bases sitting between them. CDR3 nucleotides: TGTGCCAGCCGGGACACCAACACCGGGGAGCTGTTTTTT. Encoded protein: CASRDTNTGELFF.

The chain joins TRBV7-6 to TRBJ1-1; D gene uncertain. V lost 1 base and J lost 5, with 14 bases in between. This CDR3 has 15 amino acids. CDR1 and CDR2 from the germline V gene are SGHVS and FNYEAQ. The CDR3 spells CASSLDRVGRTEAFF. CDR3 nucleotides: TGTGCCAGCAGCTTAGACCGCGTAGGGCGGACTGAAGCTTTCTTT.

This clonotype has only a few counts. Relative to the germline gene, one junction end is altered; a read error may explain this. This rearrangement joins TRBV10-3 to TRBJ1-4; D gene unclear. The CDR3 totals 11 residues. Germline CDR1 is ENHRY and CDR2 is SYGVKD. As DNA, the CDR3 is TGTGCCACCCGAGCTACGGAAATACTGTTTTTT. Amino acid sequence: CATRATEILFF.

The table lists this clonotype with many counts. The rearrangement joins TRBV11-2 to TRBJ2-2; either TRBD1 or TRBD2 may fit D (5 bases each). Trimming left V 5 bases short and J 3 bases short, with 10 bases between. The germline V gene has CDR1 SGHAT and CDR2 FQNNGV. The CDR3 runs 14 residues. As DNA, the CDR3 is TGTGCCAGCAGCGCAGGGACCTACACCGGGGAGCTGTTTTTT. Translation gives CASSAGTYTGELFF.

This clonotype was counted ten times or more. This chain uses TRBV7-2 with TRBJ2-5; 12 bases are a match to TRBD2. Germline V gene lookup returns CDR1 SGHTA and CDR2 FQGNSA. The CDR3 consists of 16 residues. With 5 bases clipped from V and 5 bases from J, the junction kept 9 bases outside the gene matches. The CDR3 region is CASSRRLAGARETQYF. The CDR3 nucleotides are TGTGCCAGCAGCCGGCGACTAGCGGGGGCTCGGGAGACCCAGTACTTC.

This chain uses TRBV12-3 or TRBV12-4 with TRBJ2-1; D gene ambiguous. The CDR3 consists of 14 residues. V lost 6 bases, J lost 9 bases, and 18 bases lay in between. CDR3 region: CASSPAGPAIEQFF. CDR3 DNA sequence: TGTGCCAGCAGCCCGGCCGGCCCGGCGATTGAGCAGTTCTTC.

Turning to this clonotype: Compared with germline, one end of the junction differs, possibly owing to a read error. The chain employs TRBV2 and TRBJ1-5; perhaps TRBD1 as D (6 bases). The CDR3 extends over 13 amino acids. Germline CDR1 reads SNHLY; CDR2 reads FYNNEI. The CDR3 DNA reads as TGTGGCAGCAGGAACAACAGGGATCAGCCCCAGCATTTT. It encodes CGSRNNRDQPQHF.

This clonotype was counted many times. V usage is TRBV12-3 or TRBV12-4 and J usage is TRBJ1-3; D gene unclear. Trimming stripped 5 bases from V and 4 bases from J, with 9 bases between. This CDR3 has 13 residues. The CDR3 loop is CASSLNSGNTIYF. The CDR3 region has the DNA TGTGCCAGCAGTCTTAACTCCGGAAACACCATATATTTT.

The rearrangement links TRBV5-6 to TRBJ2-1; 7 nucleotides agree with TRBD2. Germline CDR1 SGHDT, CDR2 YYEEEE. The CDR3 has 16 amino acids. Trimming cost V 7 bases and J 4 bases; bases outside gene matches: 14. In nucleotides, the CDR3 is TGTGCCAGCTCGAACCCCCTAGCGGAGGCTTACAATGAGCAGTTCTTC. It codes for CASSNPLAEAYNEQFF.

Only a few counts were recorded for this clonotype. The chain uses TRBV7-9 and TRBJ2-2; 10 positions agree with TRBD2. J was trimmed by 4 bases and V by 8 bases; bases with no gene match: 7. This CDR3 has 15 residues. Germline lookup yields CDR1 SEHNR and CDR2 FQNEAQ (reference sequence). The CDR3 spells CASFPAGGSTGELFF. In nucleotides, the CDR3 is TGTGCCAGCTTTCCAGCGGGAGGGTCCACCGGGGAGCTGTTTTTT.

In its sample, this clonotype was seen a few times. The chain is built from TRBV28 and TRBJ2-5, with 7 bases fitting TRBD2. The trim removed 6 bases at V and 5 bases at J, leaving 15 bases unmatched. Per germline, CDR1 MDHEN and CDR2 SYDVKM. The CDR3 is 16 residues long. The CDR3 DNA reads TGTGCCAGCAGCCCCCACAGCGGGGTAGTCGGTGAGACCCAGTACTTC. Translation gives CASSPHSGVVGETQYF.

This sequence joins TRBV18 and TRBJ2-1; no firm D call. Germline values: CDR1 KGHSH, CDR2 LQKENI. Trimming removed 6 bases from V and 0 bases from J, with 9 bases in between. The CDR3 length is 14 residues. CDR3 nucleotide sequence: TGTGCCAGCTCGTCGGTCAACTCCTACAATGAGCAGTTCTTC. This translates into CASSSVNSYNEQFF.

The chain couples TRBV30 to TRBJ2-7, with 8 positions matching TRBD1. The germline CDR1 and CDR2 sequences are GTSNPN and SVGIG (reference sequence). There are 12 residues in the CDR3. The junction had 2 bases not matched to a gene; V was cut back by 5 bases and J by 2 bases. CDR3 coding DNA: TGTGCCTGGGACAGGGGTCCCTACGAGCAGTACTTC. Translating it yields CAWDRGPYEQYF. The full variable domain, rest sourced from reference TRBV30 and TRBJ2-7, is SQTIHQWPATLVQPVGSPLSLECTVEGTSNPNLYWYRQAAGRGLQLLFYSVGIGQISSEVPQNLSASRPQDRQFILSSKKLLLSDSGFYLCAWDRGPYEQYFGPGTRLTVT.